Listed below are T cell receptor beta chains from one sample, sequenced in a study of T cell responses to AZD1222 COVID-19 vaccine. Some clones are missing from TCRdb's copy, which holds only in-frame ones; the method was immunoSEQ multiplex PCR. Of around 81,000 clones listed, around 90% are singletons. The sequenced sample was peripheral blood, obtained 28 days after the second AZD1222 dose. The receptors were sampled from an adult who received the AZD1222 COVID-19 vaccine. Each CDR3 is given with its conserved first and last residue.

J | V | CDR3
TRBJ2-3 | TRBV19 | CASSMRNTDTQYF
TRBJ2-1 | TRBV28 | CASSSPFRQGAGNEQFF
TRBJ1-5 | TRBV18 | CASSLSRIPASNQPQHF
TRBJ1-4 | TRBV27 | CASSLMWGTNEKLFF
TRBJ2-1 | TRBV29-1 | CSARLAGGQFSSYNEQFF
TRBJ1-2 | TRBV7-2 | CASSPRGDGGYTF
TRBJ1-2 | TRBV5-4 | CASSFATLKLYGYTF
TRBJ2-7 | TRBV3-1/TRBV3-2 | CASSQGYEQYF
TRBJ2-7 | TRBV2 | CASSLRGGVYEQYF
TRBJ2-1 | TRBV3-1/TRBV3-2 | CASSQDIYNEQFF
TRBJ1-3 | TRBV27 | CASSFSRGAGNTIYF
TRBJ2-5 | TRBV28 | CASSLAEGETQYF
TRBJ2-2 | TRBV19 | CASTPRGDSRTGELFF
TRBJ2-3 | TRBV30 | CAWSWGADTQYF
TRBJ2-7 | TRBV27 | CASSPLVGEQYF
TRBJ2-7 | TRBV5-1 | CASSLMGLADYEQYF
TRBJ2-3 | TRBV10-3 | CAISEVRGGTTDTQYF
TRBJ1-2 | TRBV5-4 | CASSLDHYGYTF
TRBJ2-5 | TRBV10-3 | CAISEAGTSGSRETQYF
TRBJ2-5 | TRBV7-3 | CASSLWGLPQETQYF
TRBJ1-4 | TRBV4-1 | CASSQEGARTNEKLFF
TRBJ1-1 | TRBV19 | CASSIAPGVGNTEAFF
TRBJ1-4 | TRBV6-2/TRBV6-3 | CASSYGGVDEKLFF
TRBJ1-1 | TRBV12-5 | CASGPQGVETEAFF
TRBJ2-2 | TRBV6-2/TRBV6-3 | CASSPNTANTGELFF
TRBJ1-5 | TRBV19 | CALQYHTGGGNQPQHF
TRBJ2-7 | TRBV27 | CASYTGTSGIPSYEQYF
TRBJ2-7 | TRBV7-8 | CASVRDIGSYEQYF
TRBJ1-5 | TRBV7-8 | CASSLGGRDDQPQHF
TRBJ2-7 | TRBV19 | CASSQESRGSSYEQYF
TRBJ2-3 | TRBV19 | CASSMGRNLVYGTQYF
TRBJ2-1 | TRBV5-1 | CASSPGLYNEQFF
TRBJ2-1 | TRBV7-6 | CASSLGGTAYNEQFF
TRBJ2-1 | TRBV29-1 | CSVGASGRHEQFF
TRBJ2-1 | TRBV3-1/TRBV3-2 | CASSQQGEQFF
TRBJ1-4 | TRBV28 | CASSLTTRTVNEKLFF
TRBJ1-3 | TRBV4-1 | CASSQGQTSGNTIYF
TRBJ1-6 | TRBV5-5 | CASTTGESPLHF
TRBJ2-5 | TRBV20-1 | CSASGTGEETQYF
TRBJ2-3 | TRBV30 | CAWSVRGDTQYF
TRBJ2-5 | TRBV11-2 | CASSFTDQETQYF
TRBJ2-7 | TRBV5-1 | CASSPDSFPYEQYF